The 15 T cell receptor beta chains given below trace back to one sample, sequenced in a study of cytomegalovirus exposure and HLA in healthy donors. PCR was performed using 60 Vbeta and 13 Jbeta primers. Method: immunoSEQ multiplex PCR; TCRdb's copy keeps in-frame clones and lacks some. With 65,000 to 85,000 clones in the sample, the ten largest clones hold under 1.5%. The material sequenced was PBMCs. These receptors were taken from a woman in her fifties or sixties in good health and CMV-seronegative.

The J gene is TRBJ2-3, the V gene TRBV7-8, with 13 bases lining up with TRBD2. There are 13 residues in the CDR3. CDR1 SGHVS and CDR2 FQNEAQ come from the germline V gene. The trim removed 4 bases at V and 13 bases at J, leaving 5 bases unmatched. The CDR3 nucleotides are TGTGCCAGCAGCTACGGACTAGCGGGAGCCGAGTATTTT. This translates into CASSYGLAGAEYF.

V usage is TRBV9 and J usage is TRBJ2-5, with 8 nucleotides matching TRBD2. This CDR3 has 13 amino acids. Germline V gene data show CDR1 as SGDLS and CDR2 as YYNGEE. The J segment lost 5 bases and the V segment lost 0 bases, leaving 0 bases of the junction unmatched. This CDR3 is CASSVGLAETQYF. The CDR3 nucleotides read TGTGCCAGCAGCGTAGGACTAGCGGAGACCCAGTACTTC.

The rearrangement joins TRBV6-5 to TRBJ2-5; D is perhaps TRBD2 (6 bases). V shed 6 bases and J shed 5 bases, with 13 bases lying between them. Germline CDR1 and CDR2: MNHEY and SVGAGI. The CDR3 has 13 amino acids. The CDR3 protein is CASRNSAGETQYF. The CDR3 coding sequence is TGTGCCAGCAGAAATAGCGCGGGGGAGACCCAGTACTTC.

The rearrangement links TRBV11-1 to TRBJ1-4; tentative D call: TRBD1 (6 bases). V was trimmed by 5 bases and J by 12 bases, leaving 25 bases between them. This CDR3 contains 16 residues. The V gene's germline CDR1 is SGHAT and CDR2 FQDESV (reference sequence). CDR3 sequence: CASSPVRGQRSGELFF. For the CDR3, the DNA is TGTGCCAGCAGCCCGGTACGCGGACAGCGCTCTGGAGAACTGTTTTTT.

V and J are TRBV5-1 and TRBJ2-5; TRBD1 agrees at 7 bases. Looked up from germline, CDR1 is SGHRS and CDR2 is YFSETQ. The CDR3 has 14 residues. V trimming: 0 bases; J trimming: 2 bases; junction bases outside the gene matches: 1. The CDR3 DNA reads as TGCGCCAGCAGCTTGGGGGGACAGCAAGAGACCCAGTACTTC. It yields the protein CASSLGGQQETQYF.

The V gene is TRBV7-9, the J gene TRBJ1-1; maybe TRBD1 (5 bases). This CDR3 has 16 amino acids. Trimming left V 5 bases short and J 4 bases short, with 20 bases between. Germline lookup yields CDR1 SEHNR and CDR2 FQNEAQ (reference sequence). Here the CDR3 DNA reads TGTGCCAGCAGCCATTCCGGTCGGGGGTCGGTCACTGAAGCTTTCTTT. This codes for CASSHSGRGSVTEAFF.

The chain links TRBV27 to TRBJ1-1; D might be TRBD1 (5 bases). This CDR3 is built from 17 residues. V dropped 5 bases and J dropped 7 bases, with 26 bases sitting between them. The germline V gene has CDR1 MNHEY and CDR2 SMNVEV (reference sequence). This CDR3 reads CASSRQGRGWSVYEAFF. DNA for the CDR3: TGTGCCAGCAGTAGGCAGGGTCGGGGGTGGTCGGTCTATGAAGCTTTCTTT.

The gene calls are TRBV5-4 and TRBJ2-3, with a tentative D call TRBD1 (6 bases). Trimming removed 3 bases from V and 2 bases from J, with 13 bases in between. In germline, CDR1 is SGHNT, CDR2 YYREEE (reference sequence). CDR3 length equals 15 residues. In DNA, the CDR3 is TGTGCCAGCAGCTCCGGACAGCAGATCACAGATACGCAGTATTTT. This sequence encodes CASSSGQQITDTQYF.

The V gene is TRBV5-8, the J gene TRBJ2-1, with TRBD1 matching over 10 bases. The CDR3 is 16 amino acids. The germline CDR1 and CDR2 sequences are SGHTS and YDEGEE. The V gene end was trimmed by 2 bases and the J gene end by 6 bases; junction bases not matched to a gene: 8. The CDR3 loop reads CASSFGLGQGVNEQFF. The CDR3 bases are TGTGCCAGCAGCTTCGGTCTCGGACAGGGGGTCAATGAGCAGTTCTTC. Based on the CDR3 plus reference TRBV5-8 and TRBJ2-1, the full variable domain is EAGVTQSPTHLIKTRGQQATLRCSPISGHTSVYWYQQALGLGLQFLLWYDEGEERNRGNFPPRFSGRQFPNYSSELNVNALELEDSALYLCASSFGLGQGVNEQFFGPGTRLTVL.

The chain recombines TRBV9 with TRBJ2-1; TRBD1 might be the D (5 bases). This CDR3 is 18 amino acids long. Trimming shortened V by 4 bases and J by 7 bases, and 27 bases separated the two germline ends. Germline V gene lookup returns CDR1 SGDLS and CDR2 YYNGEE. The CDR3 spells CASSQGAVGPKAFNEQFF. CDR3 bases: TGTGCCAGCAGCCAAGGGGCGGTAGGTCCTAAAGCCTTTAATGAGCAGTTCTTC.

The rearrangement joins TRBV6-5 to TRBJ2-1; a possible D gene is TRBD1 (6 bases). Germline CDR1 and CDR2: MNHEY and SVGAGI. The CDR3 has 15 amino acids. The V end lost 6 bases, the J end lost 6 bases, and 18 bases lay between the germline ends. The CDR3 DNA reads TGTGCCAGCAGCCCCGGACAGAGGGGTGTCAATGAGCAGTTCTTC. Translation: CASSPGQRGVNEQFF.

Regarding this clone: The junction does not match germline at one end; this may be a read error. As DNA, the CDR3 is TGTGCTAGCAGGCAGGGGGCTAGGTACGAGCAGTACTTC. Protein product: CASRQGARYEQYF. The chain is built from TRBV7-7 and TRBJ2-5; 8 bases fit TRBD1. The tail of the sequence fits TRBJ2-7 better, so the J call may be wrong. Germline V gives CDR1 SSHAT, CDR2 FNYEAQ (reference sequence). This CDR3 spans 13 amino acids.

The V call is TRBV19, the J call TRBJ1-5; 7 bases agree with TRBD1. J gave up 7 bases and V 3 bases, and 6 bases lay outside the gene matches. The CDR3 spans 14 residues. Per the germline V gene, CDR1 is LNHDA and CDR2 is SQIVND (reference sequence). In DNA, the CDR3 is TGTGCCAGTAGTATCCGAACAGGGGAACAGCCCCAGCATTTT. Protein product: CASSIRTGEQPQHF.

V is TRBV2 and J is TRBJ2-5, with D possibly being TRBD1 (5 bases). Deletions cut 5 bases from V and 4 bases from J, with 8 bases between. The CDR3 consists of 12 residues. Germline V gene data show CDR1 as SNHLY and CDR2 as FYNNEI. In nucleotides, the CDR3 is TGTGCCAGCAGTCAGGGTCGAGAGACCCAGTACTTC. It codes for CASSQGRETQYF.

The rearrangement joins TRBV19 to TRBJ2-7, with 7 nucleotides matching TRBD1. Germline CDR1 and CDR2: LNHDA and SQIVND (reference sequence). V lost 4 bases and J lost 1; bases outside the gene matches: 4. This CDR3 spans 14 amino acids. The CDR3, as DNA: TGTGCCAGTAGTACGTTGACAGGGTCCTACGAGCAGTACTTC. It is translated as CASSTLTGSYEQYF.